This passage covers 20 T cell receptor beta chains from one sample sequenced in a study of cytomegalovirus exposure and HLA in healthy donors. Researchers ran the PCR with 60 Vbeta and 13 Jbeta primers. Using immunoSEQ multiplex PCR, the repertoire was profiled, and TCRdb retains in-frame clones only, with some absent. The data show approximately 200,000 clones, with roughly four fifths seen just once and 0.2% to 0.25% held by the top ten. Sequences were obtained from PBMCs. The receptors derive from a girl aged 2 to 10 in good health and CMV-seronegative.

This clone was seen only once. The chain combines TRBV11-3 with TRBJ2-7, with a weak D call TRBD2 (5 bases). Per germline, CDR1 SGHNT and CDR2 YENEEA. Trimming left V 7 bases short and J 7 bases short, with 14 bases between. CDR3 size: 12 residues. The CDR3 loop reads CASIPGAGEQYF. In nucleotides, the CDR3 is TGTGCCAGCATACCAGGCGCGGGTGAGCAGTACTTC.

In its sample, this clone was seen once. The chain is built from TRBV9 and TRBJ1-6; D ambiguous. The germline V gene encodes CDR1 SGDLS and CDR2 YYNGEE. This CDR3 has 14 amino acids. Trimming removed 1 base at V and 5 bases at J, with 7 bases between. In DNA, the CDR3 is TGTGCCAGCAGCGTATCCCCTGATAATTCACCCCTCCACTTT. This sequence encodes CASSVSPDNSPLHF.

V usage is TRBV9 and J usage is TRBJ1-1, with D unclear. This CDR3 comprises 14 residues. Trimming cost V 2 bases and J 2 bases, with 10 bases left between them. Germline lookup yields CDR1 SGDLS and CDR2 YYNGEE. The CDR3 nucleotides read TGTGCCAGCAGCGTGAGGGCGAGCAACACTGAAGCTTTCTTT. The encoded protein is CASSVRASNTEAFF.

The chain employs TRBV29-1 and TRBJ1-2; 8 positions match TRBD1. CDR1 and CDR2 from the germline V gene are SQVTM and ANQGSEA. CDR3 length: 13 residues. J lost 5 bases, V lost 3 bases, and 5 bases had no gene match. CDR3 coding DNA: TGCAGCGTTGAGGACAGGGTGGGGTATGGCTACACCTTC. Amino acids: CSVEDRVGYGYTF.

The J gene is TRBJ2-2, the V gene TRBV6-1; D uncertain. This CDR3 region has 13 residues. CDR1 and CDR2 (germline): MNHNS, SASEGT. V was trimmed by 7 bases and J by 3 bases, leaving 9 bases between them. The CDR3 region is CASILSYTGELFF. The CDR3 DNA reads as TGTGCCAGCATTCTGAGTTACACCGGGGAGCTGTTTTTT.

The V call is TRBV2, the J call TRBJ2-5, with TRBD1 identical over 7 bases. The CDR3 totals 16 residues. The germline CDR1 and CDR2 sequences are SNHLY and FYNNEI. The junction had 11 bases not matched to a gene; V was cut back by 6 bases and J by 1 base. CDR3 residues: CASSLRDSPSQETQYF. The CDR3 nucleotides read TGTGCCAGCAGCCTCCGGGACAGCCCATCCCAAGAGACCCAGTACTTC. The entire variable domain, with the rest obtained from reference TRBV2 and TRBJ2-5, is as follows: EPEVTQTPSHQVTQMGQEVILRCVPISNHLYFYWYRQILGQKVEFLVSFYNNEISEKSEIFDDQFSVERPDGSNFTLKIRSTKLEDSAMYFCASSLRDSPSQETQYFGPGTRLLVL.

This chain uses TRBV29-1 with TRBJ2-1; 9 nucleotides line up with TRBD2. CDR1 is SQVTM, CDR2 ANQGSEA, per germline. The J segment lost 6 bases and the V segment lost 4 bases, leaving 7 bases of the junction unmatched. The CDR3 length is 14 residues. CDR3 nucleotide sequence: TGCAGCGTTGGGAGACTAGCGGCGAGCAATGAGCAGTTCTTC. It yields the protein CSVGRLAASNEQFF.

This clone occurred a few times. The CDR3 here is CASSPGTESTEAFF. CDR3 DNA: TGTGCCAGCAGCCCTGGGACAGAGAGCACTGAAGCTTTCTTT. The chain is built from TRBV7-9 and TRBJ1-1, with TRBD1 matching over 7 bases. Germline assignment: CDR1 SEHNR and CDR2 FQNEAQ (reference sequence). V lost 5 bases to trimming and J lost 4 bases; unmatched junction nucleotides: 7. This CDR3 is built from 14 residues.

This rearrangement joins TRBV15 to TRBJ2-1; D unresolved. V lost 0 bases and J lost 2, with 17 bases in between. Germline V gene data show CDR1 as LNHNV and CDR2 as YYDKDF (reference sequence). The CDR3 loop spans 18 amino acids. CDR3: CATSRDPAALRTYNEQFF. The DNA for the CDR3 is TGTGCCACCAGCAGAGATCCGGCGGCCTTAAGGACCTACAATGAGCAGTTCTTC.

The J gene is TRBJ1-2, the V gene TRBV6-5; possibly TRBD1 for D (5 bases). In germline, CDR1 is MNHEY, CDR2 SVGAGI. The CDR3 totals 13 residues. V shed 4 bases and J shed 8 bases, with 14 bases lying between them. CDR3 nucleotide sequence: TGTGCCAGCAGTTCCAGGGTGCTGGTCGGCTACACCTTC. It is translated as CASSSRVLVGYTF.

The rearrangement joins TRBV25-1 to TRBJ2-3, with 7 bases lining up with TRBD2. CDR3 size: 14 residues. Per the germline V gene, CDR1 is MGHDK and CDR2 is SYGVNS. Trimming removed 3 bases from V and 4 bases from J; junction bases left unmatched: 4. CDR3 in DNA: TGTGCCAGCAGTGATAGTCGGGGGGCAGATACGCAGTATTTT. It specifies CASSDSRGADTQYF.

The genes are TRBV6-1 and TRBJ2-2, with 7 bases aligning to TRBD2. The CDR3 is 15 residues long. V trimming: 11 bases; J trimming: 2 bases; junction bases outside the gene matches: 11. The germline V gene has CDR1 MNHNS and CDR2 SASEGT. The CDR3 coding sequence is TGTGCCGGCCGGCGGGAGCTAACTAACACCGGGGAGCTGTTTTTT. Its translation: CAGRRELTNTGELFF.

The table lists this clone with a count of one. The chain recombines TRBV15 with TRBJ2-1; TRBD2 matches at 11 bases. The CDR3 is 16 amino acids. Trimming at V came to 1 base and at J to 6 bases, leaving 5 bases not matched to a gene. CDR1 is LNHNV, CDR2 YYDKDF, per germline (reference sequence). The CDR3 protein is CATSRGPSGRSNEQFF. The DNA of the CDR3 is TGTGCCACCAGCAGAGGTCCTAGCGGGAGGTCCAATGAGCAGTTCTTC.

The chain links TRBV27 to TRBJ2-7; D may be TRBD2 (6 bases). Germline lookup yields CDR1 MNHEY and CDR2 SMNVEV (reference sequence). The germline V and J ends were trimmed by 3 bases and 4 bases, with 16 bases remaining between them. This CDR3 comprises 15 residues. CDR3 nucleotides: TGTGCCAGCAGTTTTCTCCCGGGAGAGGGATACGAGCAGTACTTC. Its translation is CASSFLPGEGYEQYF.

This clone is a singleton in its sample. The chain uses TRBV7-9 and TRBJ1-1; no firm D call. CDR1 is SEHNR, CDR2 FQNEAQ, per germline (reference sequence). V shed 5 bases and J shed 2 bases, with 18 bases lying between them. The CDR3 covers 16 residues. CDR3 DNA sequence: TGTGCCAGCAGCGAGTTGTTGGGCGAGTTCAACACTGAAGCTTTCTTT. Translating it yields CASSELLGEFNTEAFF.

This chain links TRBV15 with TRBJ2-3; possibly TRBD1 for D (5 bases). V was shortened by 9 bases and J by 2 bases, with 15 bases between the two germline ends. In germline, CDR1 is LNHNV, CDR2 YYDKDF (reference sequence). This CDR3 contains 14 residues. CDR3 nucleotide sequence: TGTGCCACGGGAAACAGGAGACCCACAGATACGCAGTATTTT. It is translated as CATGNRRPTDTQYF.

Points on this clone: One end of the junction is discordant with germline, which a read error may explain. V usage is TRBV15 and J usage is TRBJ1-1, with no clear D. This CDR3 has 14 residues. Germline CDR1 reads LNHNV; CDR2 reads YYDKDF (reference sequence). CDR3 in DNA: TGTGCCACCAGCAGAGCCTCGACACCCGGTTATCGTGTCTTT. Its protein is CATSRASTPGYRVF. Filled out from reference TRBV15 and TRBJ1-1, the complete variable domain reads DAMVIQNPRYQVTQFGKPVTLSCSQTLNHNVMYWYQQKSSQAPKLLFHYYDKDFNNEADTPDNFQSRRPNTSFCFLDIRSPGLGDTAMYLCATSRASTPGYRVFGQGTRLTVV.

The chain recombines TRBV12-5 with TRBJ2-5, with D maybe TRBD1 (6 bases). V dropped 6 bases and J dropped 3 bases, with 14 bases sitting between them. The CDR3 runs to 14 residues. Germline V lookup: CDR1 LGHNT, CDR2 FRNRAP. CDR3 nucleotide sequence: TGTGCTAGTGGGGCAGGGGCCCTCGAAGAGACCCAGTACTTC. It yields the protein CASGAGALEETQYF.

CDR3 loop: CASSYKGRDDEQFF. CDR3 bases: TGTGCCAGCAGTTATAAAGGGAGGGATGATGAGCAGTTCTTC. The chain combines TRBV6-5 with TRBJ2-1, with 7 bases fitting TRBD2. The CDR3 runs 14 residues. The junction had 7 bases not matched to a gene; V was cut back by 3 bases and J by 8 bases. CDR1 is MNHEY, CDR2 SVGAGI, per germline.

The V gene is TRBV6-6, the J gene TRBJ1-1; D unresolved. Germline V gene data show CDR1 as MNHNY and CDR2 as SVGAGI (reference sequence). V lost 2 bases to trimming and J lost 5 bases, with 9 bases between them. The CDR3 has 13 residues. This CDR3 is CASSYRGETEAFF. The CDR3 DNA sequence: TGTGCCAGCAGTTACCGGGGTGAGACTGAAGCTTTCTTT.